This T cell receptor (beta chain) was recovered during a study of control samples from healthy donors and cancer patients. The CDR3 sequence is 14 residues long. V lost 5 bases and J 8 bases, leaving 19 bases between the germline ends. The repertoire was sequenced with immunoSEQ multiplex PCR; TCRdb's copy has only in-frame clones and lacks some. The data show about 130,000 clones, about 90% seen once. The sequence came from a man in his late teens or twenties in good health. The genes are TRBV5-3 and TRBJ2-5; D gene uncertain. TRBV5-3 is sorted into the ORF group, with uncertain function. The sample consisted of blood. The CDR3 region is CARRSFLTPLTQYF. CDR3 DNA sequence: TGTGCCAGAAGATCTTTTTTGACTCCCTTAACCCAGTACTTC.